This T cell receptor beta chain was retrieved from a study of spatial heterogeneity in lung cancer. Of note for this clonotype: Its antigen is not identified.

The study tagged each TCR cDNA molecule with a unique molecular identifier. TCRdb re-derived calls from the 5' RACE reads in MiXCR, one entry per CDR3 protein. Counted here are about 21,000 distinct CDR3 sequences, roughly 4.2% occurring once; the ten biggest clones make up over 7%. The sample's time point: sample taken at primary tumor resection. Whole RNA obtained from tumor, nontumor lung or frozen PBMC underwent sequencing without sorting. The donors were fewer than 80 patients with non-small cell lung cancer that was early-stage and untreated. The J segment lost 2 bases and the V segment lost 4 bases, leaving 8 bases of the junction unmatched. This CDR3 region has 15 residues. Germline V gives CDR1 SGHRS, CDR2 YFSETQ. Findings and caveats of the study: Ubiquitous expanded tumor TCRs surfaced in blood more at resection than they did at follow-up.

This TCR was recovered from a male donor with early-stage non-small cell lung cancer. The chain links TRBV5-1 to TRBJ2-7, with 8 nucleotides matching TRBD2. Sample: PBMCs, taken at surgery. The CDR3 region is CASSGSSGLPYEQYF. As DNA, the CDR3 is TGCGCCAGCAGCGGGTCTAGCGGGCTGCCCTACGAGCAGTACTTC.